These T cell receptor beta chains were read from a single sample in a study of blood T cell repertoires in COVID-19. Using immunoSEQ multiplex PCR, the repertoire was profiled, and TCRdb retains in-frame clones only, with some absent. The sample lists under 500,000 clones, roughly 87% seen once, with over 1.5% in the top ten. Sequenced sample: PBMCs or T cells enriched from blood (not recorded which). The source is a woman between 18 and 30 years old with acute COVID-19. Both conserved end residues are part of each CDR3. A D gene is named only where the DNA matches it firmly. Size is stated for part of the rows, as once, few or many counts, or as a class when the clone is expanded.

>TRBJ2-1|TRBV5-4|once|.
TGTGCCAGCAGCCCCGGGGACTCAGGCTCCTACAATGAGCAGTTCTTC
CASSPGDSGSYNEQFF
>TRBJ1-2|TRBV5-6|.|.
TGTGCCAGCAGCCCCTCGGCAGGGTTCTATGGCTACACCTTC
CASSPSAGFYGYTF
>TRBJ2-7|TRBV27|.|.
TGTGCCAGCAGTTTAGCCAGGTTGAACGAGCAGTACTTC
CASSLARLNEQYF
>TRBJ2-5|TRBV7-9|.|.
TGTGCCAGCAGCTTAGGAGTTGGCCAGGAAGAGACCCAGTACTTC
CASSLGVGQEETQYF
>TRBJ1-6|TRBV18|.|.
TGTGCCAGCTCACCATTTGACCGAATGGGCAATTCACCCCTCCACTTT
CASSPFDRMGNSPLHF
>TRBJ2-7|TRBV7-9|.|.
TGTGCCAGCAGCGGGGCAGGGTTCTACGAGCAGTACTTC
CASSGAGFYEQYF
>TRBJ1-2|TRBV28|.|TRBD1
TGTGCCAGCCTCACGCAGGGGGCGGACTATGGCTACACCTTC
CASLTQGADYGYTF
>TRBJ2-3|TRBV10-3|.|TRBD2
TGTGCCATCACACGACTAGCGGGGAGCACAGATACGCAGTATTTT
CAITRLAGSTDTQYF
>TRBJ2-1|TRBV6-2/TRBV6-3|.|.
TGTGCCAGCAGCCGACAGACTAGCTCCTACAATGAGCAGTTCTTC
CASSRQTSSYNEQFF
>TRBJ1-3|TRBV10-1|.|.
TGCGCCAGCAGTGCATCTCACCCCGGCTCTGGAAACACCATATATTTT
CASSASHPGSGNTIYF
>TRBJ2-3|TRBV24-1|.|.
TGTGCCACCCAAACAGGGAACACAGATACGCAGTATTTT
CATQTGNTDTQYF
>TRBJ2-7|TRBV6-5|.|.
TGTGCCAGCAGTTACGAGTTCGAGCAGTACTTC
CASSYEFEQYF
>TRBJ2-2|TRBV11-3|.|TRBD2
TGTGCCAGCAGTTTTGGGGGGGTTCGCACCGGGGAGCTGTTTTTT
CASSFGGVRTGELFF
>TRBJ2-1|TRBV28|.|TRBD1
TGTGCCAGCAGTACAACCGACAGGGTCTACAATGAGCAGTTCTTC
CASSTTDRVYNEQFF
>TRBJ1-2|TRBV6-1|.|TRBD1
TGTGCCAGCTCAGACAGGGTTGATGGCTACACCTTC
CASSDRVDGYTF
>TRBJ2-7|TRBV27|.|.
TGTGCCAGCAGTTTGATTGGCAAAGTCTACGAGCAGTACTTC
CASSLIGKVYEQYF
>TRBJ2-7|TRBV25-1|.|.
TGTGCCAGCGTTTCGGACAGAACCTACGAGCAGTACTTC
CASVSDRTYEQYF
>TRBJ2-5|TRBV18|.|TRBD2
TGTGCCAGCTCACCAGTTCGGGGGGGCCAAGAGACCCAGTACTTC
CASSPVRGGQETQYF
>TRBJ2-7|TRBV6-5|.|TRBD1
TGTGCCACTATAGCCCGGGGACAGGGAAGCGAGCAGTACTTC
CATIARGQGSEQYF
>TRBJ2-1|TRBV29-1|.|TRBD2
TGCAGCGTTGAAGGACTAGCGGGGTTGGTCGAGTACAATGAGCAGTTCTTC
CSVEGLAGLVEYNEQFF
>TRBJ2-3|TRBV5-1|.|TRBD2
TGCGCCAGTTCGACTAGCGGGAGGGAGAAGACCACAGATACGCAGTATTTT
CASSTSGREKTTDTQYF
>TRBJ2-2|TRBV10-3|.|.
TGTGCCATCAGTGAGTCGTTAACTTCCTTGGGGGAGCTGTTTTTT
CAISESLTSLGELFF
>TRBJ1-1|TRBV9|.|.
TGTGCCAGCAGCGCGACAGTGAACACTGAAGCTTTCTTT
CASSATVNTEAFF
>TRBJ2-7|TRBV4-1|.|.
TGCGCCAGCAGCCAAGTAGCTGACGGGTCCTACGAGCAGTACTTC
CASSQVADGSYEQYF
>TRBJ1-2|TRBV19|.|.
TGTGCCAGTAGTATTCGACAGGAAAACACCTATGGCTACACCTTC
CASSIRQENTYGYTF